A single sample is the source of the 20 T cell receptor beta chains below, sequenced in a study of T-cell memory formation after mild COVID-19. In TCRdb, the 5' RACE reads were re-called with MiXCR into one record per CDR3 protein. Here the sample spans 75,000 to 95,000 distinct CDR3 sequences, less than 15% being singletons. Material for sequencing was PBMCs or a T cell subset sorted from them (not recorded which). These receptors came from a man aged 18-30 years who had mild COVID-19 (a few samples of this study predate the infection). Cell type and time point are not known.

This clonotype was detected only a few times. The chain uses TRBV4-1 and TRBJ1-4, with a tentative D call TRBD1 (6 bases). Germline V gene lookup returns CDR1 MGHRA and CDR2 YSYEKL. CDR3 length equals 15 residues. The ends were cut back, 4 bases at V and 7 bases at J, with 16 bases in the middle. The CDR3 sequence: CASSPGQQGGEKLFF. DNA of the CDR3: TGCGCCAGCAGCCCAGGACAGCAAGGGGGTGAAAAACTGTTTTTT.

This clonotype was seen a few times. This sequence joins TRBV20-1 and TRBJ2-3; D possibly matches TRBD1 or TRBD2 (6 bases each). Germline V gives CDR1 DFQATT, CDR2 SNEGSKA (reference sequence). V was trimmed by 0 bases and J by 1 base, leaving 11 bases between them. CDR3 size: 15 residues. The CDR3 DNA reads TGCAGTGCTAGAGAACCGGGGGCCCGCACAGATACGCAGTATTTT. It yields the protein CSAREPGARTDTQYF.

At least ten counts were recorded for this clonotype. This chain connects TRBV7-2 to TRBJ2-1; the D call may be TRBD1 or TRBD2 (5 bases each). Trimming removed 4 bases from V and 9 bases from J, with 16 bases in between. Per germline, CDR1 SGHTA and CDR2 FQGNSA. This CDR3 contains 14 residues. CDR3 in amino acids: CASSYGAAGTEQFF. The CDR3 DNA reads as TGTGCCAGCAGCTATGGAGCCGCAGGGACTGAGCAGTTCTTC.

This clonotype occurred a few times. The chain is built from TRBV6-4 and TRBJ2-2; D assignment may be TRBD1 or TRBD2 (5 bases each). Trimming pared 3 bases from V and 6 bases from J, leaving 11 bases between. Germline CDR1 reads MRHNA; CDR2 reads SNTAGT. This CDR3 has 14 amino acids. The CDR3 DNA sequence: TGTGCCAGCAGTGAAGTTCTGGGGGCCGGGGAGCTGTTTTTT. It yields the protein CASSEVLGAGELFF.

This clonotype was recorded at least ten times. The chain joins TRBV7-6 to TRBJ1-1; D uncertain. The CDR3 has 15 residues. The germline V gene has CDR1 SGHVS and CDR2 FNYEAQ. The ends were cut back, 5 bases at V and 1 base at J, with 14 bases in the middle. The CDR3 region has the DNA TGTGCCAGCAGCCCCCGGGAGAGCGAGAACACTGAAGCTTTCTTT. Protein: CASSPRESENTEAFF.

This clonotype was counted a few times. J is TRBJ2-7 and V is TRBV2, with no clear D. V shed 8 bases and J shed 3 bases, with 5 bases lying between them. The CDR3 totals 10 residues. The germline CDR1 and CDR2 sequences are SNHLY and FYNNEI. The CDR3 bases are TGTGCCAGCCAGAGCTACGAGCAGTACGTC. Its protein product is CASQSYEQYV.

V usage is TRBV2 and J usage is TRBJ2-3; no clear D gene. The germline V gene encodes CDR1 SNHLY and CDR2 FYNNEI. The germline V and J ends were trimmed by 6 bases and 2 bases, with 9 bases remaining between them. The CDR3 length is 13 residues. The DNA for the CDR3 is TGTGCCAGCAGACCCCCCAACACAGATACGCAGTATTTT. It is translated as CASRPPNTDTQYF.

This clonotype was seen only a few times. This chain uses TRBV4-1 with TRBJ2-2, with a possible D match to TRBD2 (7 bases). V lost 6 bases and J 1 base, leaving 21 bases between the germline ends. This CDR3 contains 18 residues. The germline V gene has CDR1 MGHRA and CDR2 YSYEKL. This CDR3 reads CASRAHLGGAVNTGELFF. Here the CDR3 DNA reads TGCGCCAGCAGAGCCCACCTAGGGGGGGCGGTGAACACCGGGGAGCTGTTTTTT.

This clonotype was detected ten times or more. The chain carries TRBV6-1 and TRBJ2-3, with a tentative D call TRBD2 (7 bases). The CDR3 loop spans 15 amino acids. V was cut by 5 bases and J by 0 bases, with 12 bases left in between. Germline V lookup: CDR1 MNHNS, CDR2 SASEGT. For the CDR3, the DNA is TGTGCCAGCAGTTTAGGGGGGGCTAGCACAGATACGCAGTATTTT. Its translation: CASSLGGASTDTQYF.

In this sample, this clonotype turned up a few times. The chain carries TRBV12-3 or TRBV12-4 and TRBJ1-4, with D possibly being TRBD1 (5 bases). The V end was cut by 11 bases, the J end by 0 bases, with 16 bases between. The CDR3 length is 15 residues. This CDR3 reads CASRVRGATNEKLFF. CDR3 DNA: TGTGCCTCACGGGTTAGGGGTGCAACTAATGAAAAACTGTTTTTT.

This clonotype was observed a few times. The chain employs TRBV7-9 and TRBJ2-2; no firm D call. V was pared by 2 bases and J by 7 bases, with 5 bases between. The germline CDR1 and CDR2 sequences are SEHNR and FQNEAQ (reference sequence). There are 12 residues in the CDR3. The CDR3 protein is CASSLLDGELFF. CDR3 nucleotide sequence: TGTGCCAGCAGCTTACTCGACGGGGAGCTGTTTTTT.

About this clonotype itself: No DNA is shown, since the ends of the CDR3 on it are uncertain; the CDR3 is the one TCRdb lists. The CDR3 reads CASSFGAGNTEAFF. The genes are TRBV12-3 or TRBV12-4 and TRBJ1-1; the table's TRBD1 call for D was not verified on the DNA. The CDR3 contains 14 residues when both ends are counted.

This clonotype has more than one count but fewer than ten. The chain couples TRBV6-5 to TRBJ2-1; 7 bases align to TRBD1. The CDR3 spans 15 residues. Germline CDR1 reads MNHEY; CDR2 reads SVGAGI. The ends lost 5 bases at V and 1 base at J; junction bases unmatched: 5. The CDR3 protein is CASSPAQGSYNEQFF. DNA of the CDR3: TGTGCCAGCAGTCCCGCACAGGGGTCCTACAATGAGCAGTTCTTC.

J is TRBJ2-5 and V is TRBV5-5; D is undetermined. Per the germline V gene, CDR1 is SGHKS and CDR2 is YYEKEE (reference sequence). V lost 5 bases and J lost 2, with 16 bases in between. The CDR3 totals 15 residues. The CDR3 bases are TGTGCCAGCAGTTCACGGACCCGGGCTCAAGAGACCCAGTACTTC. Protein: CASSSRTRAQETQYF.

The rearrangement joins TRBV7-2 to TRBJ2-3; possible D gene TRBD1, 6 bases. Germline V gene lookup returns CDR1 SGHTA and CDR2 FQGNSA. V shed 2 bases and J shed 9 bases, with 18 bases lying between them. The CDR3 covers 15 residues. CDR3 nucleotides: TGTGCCAGCAGCTTACGGCCAGGGGAAGAATCCACGCAGTATTTT. Encoded protein: CASSLRPGEESTQYF.

The chain is built from TRBV15 and TRBJ1-1; 7 positions match TRBD1. CDR1 and CDR2 (germline): LNHNV, YYDKDF (reference sequence). V gave up 0 bases and J gave up 1 base; unmatched junction bases: 2. The CDR3 runs 15 residues. CDR3 region: CATSREGTENTEAFF. The CDR3 DNA follows: TGTGCCACCAGCAGAGAGGGGACAGAGAACACTGAAGCTTTCTTT. Drawing the rest from reference TRBV15 and TRBJ1-1, the complete variable domain is DAMVIQNPRYQVTQFGKPVTLSCSQTLNHNVMYWYQQKSSQAPKLLFHYYDKDFNNEADTPDNFQSRRPNTSFCFLDIRSPGLGDTAMYLCATSREGTENTEAFFGQGTRLTVV.

The chain couples TRBV15 to TRBJ2-7; possibly TRBD2 for D (6 bases). There are 14 residues in the CDR3. The V and J ends lost 4 bases and 3 bases respectively, with 13 bases between them. CDR1 is LNHNV and CDR2 is YYDKDF in the germline V gene (reference sequence). The CDR3 DNA is TGTGCCACCAGCAACGGGGGTACGTTCTACGAGCAGTACTTC. Its translation: CATSNGGTFYEQYF. The full variable domain, with the rest looked up from reference TRBV15 and TRBJ2-7, is DAMVIQNPRYQVTQFGKPVTLSCSQTLNHNVMYWYQQKSSQAPKLLFHYYDKDFNNEADTPDNFQSRRPNTSFCFLDIRSPGLGDTAMYLCATSNGGTFYEQYFGPGTRLTVT.

This chain uses TRBV11-2 with TRBJ2-1; TRBD2 matches 12 bases. CDR3 size: 17 residues. Germline CDR1 SGHAT, CDR2 FQNNGV. V gave up 5 bases and J gave up 0 bases; unmatched junction bases: 5. DNA of the CDR3: TGTGCCAGCAGCCAGACGACTAGCGGGGGCTCCTACAATGAGCAGTTCTTC. Translated, it gives CASSQTTSGGSYNEQFF.

This clonotype was seen a single time. This chain connects TRBV12-3 or TRBV12-4 to TRBJ2-7; the D gene is possibly TRBD2 (7 bases). The length of the CDR3 is 17 residues. V was shortened by 6 bases and J by 0 bases, with 21 bases between the two germline ends. The CDR3 is CASRGGARAASSYEQYF. CDR3 bases: TGTGCCAGCAGGGGGGGGGCCCGAGCCGCGAGCTCCTACGAGCAGTACTTC.

This clonotype came up many times. This chain uses TRBV11-2 with TRBJ2-4, with TRBD1 matching 9 bases. V gave up 5 bases and J gave up 0 bases; unmatched junction bases: 14. This CDR3 is 19 amino acids long. Germline CDR1 and CDR2: SGHAT and FQNNGV. Written as DNA, the CDR3 is TGTGCCAGCAGCGGCTCACAGGGGGCCCTCCCGGGAGCCAAAAACATTCAGTACTTC. This gives the protein CASSGSQGALPGAKNIQYF.